This T cell receptor beta chain stems from a study of blood T cell repertoires in COVID-19. Sequenced by immunoSEQ multiplex PCR; TCRdb stores in-frame clones only, minus some. The sample records roughly 250,000 clones, 87% being singletons. This CDR3 comprises 15 residues. Germline CDR1 and CDR2: SGHAT and FQNNGV. The V end lost 11 bases, the J end lost 0 bases, and 14 bases lay between the germline ends. The chain uses TRBV11-2 and TRBJ1-6; maybe TRBD1 (6 bases). The TCR was taken from a woman in her twenties or thirties with acute COVID-19. The sample was PBMCs or T cells enriched from blood (not recorded which). The CDR3 DNA sequence: TGTGCCTCGGGAGGGGGGGGCTCCTATAATTCACCCCTCCACTTT. Protein sequence: CASGGGGSYNSPLHF.